The source of this T cell receptor beta chain is a study of shared clonotypes between healthy human individuals. Every donor was a Caucasian adult from Nashville, Tennessee. CDR1 is GTSNPN, CDR2 SVGIG, per germline (reference sequence). The ends lost 0 bases at V and 7 bases at J; junction bases unmatched: 5. This CDR3 contains 14 residues. The table came from immunoSEQ multiplex PCR; TCRdb's copy has only in-frame clones and leaves some out. The sample records some 480,000 clones, about 80% being singletons. This TCR was recovered from a woman aged 40 to 50 in good health. Some clones in this sample may be carry-over from other donors' samples. Sequenced: PBMCs. The chain couples TRBV30 to TRBJ2-1; 8 nucleotides agree with TRBD2. The CDR3 bases are TGTGCCTGGAGTGTACTAGCGGCTGGGAATGAGCAGTTCTTC. This sequence encodes CAWSVLAAGNEQFF.